The clone carrying this T cell receptor beta chain was observed once. Its target is not known. The sample has other DNA sequences that encode this CDR3 too. Per the authors' pipeline: Junction-only sequences produced by ImmunoSEQ had no quality scores, so filtering differed. TCRdb's table, derived via immunoSEQ multiplex PCR, lists solely in-frame clones and lacks some. Clonal size and the V and J genes are those of that table, whereas D and trimming came from the DNA. The data show millions of clones, about 95% seen once. These data originate in a study of shared clonotypes between healthy human individuals. The CDR3 covers 13 residues. The V end was cut by 0 bases, the J end by 1 base, with 4 bases between. The V gene's germline CDR1 is SGHDT and CDR2 YYEEEE. Naive CD8 cells lacked CD45RO and underwent positive selection for CCR7, leaving out terminally differentiated effector memory CD45RA+ cells.

Study findings and constraints: The generation probabilities recorded for non-shared clonotypes fell below those of clonotypes shared by all four donors. Rarefaction curves obtained for sorted subsets showed sequencing incomplete despite large depth.

The V gene is TRBV5-6, the J gene TRBJ2-5; D gene uncertain. Sequencing input: naive CD8+ T cells sorted from blood. The sequence came from a man between 18 and 35 years old in good health. The CDR3 here is CASSLGSQETQYF. The CDR3 DNA reads as TGTGCCAGCAGCTTGGGTTCCCAAGAGACCCAGTACTTC.